The sample holds a few counts of the clone carrying this TCR beta chain. Its specificity is unknown. This sample was included in a study of PD-1 blockade in classical Hodgkin lymphoma. At the level of the study: Nivolumab was given intravenously to patients at 3 mg/kg every 2 weeks. Study-wide results and limits: Although disease activity or prior therapy may be involved, causes of the repertoire differences remain undefined. Newly diagnosed patients and complete responders had comparable diversity at baseline. Relapsed/refractory patients reportedly had lower baseline diversity than newly diagnosed patients.

Here immunoSEQ multiplex PCR was the method, and the copy in TCRdb shows in-frame clones only, minus some. This table holds 29,000 or so clones, around 68% found once. J lost 4 bases, V lost 4 bases, and 6 bases had no gene match. From germline, CDR1 is SQVTM and CDR2 ANQGSEA. The CDR3 sequence is 14 residues long. Brentuximab vedotin exposure varied among the patients, all of whom had relapsed after autologous stem cell transplantation. Material: peripheral blood mononuclear cells (PBMCs), obtained before the second cycle of nivolumab. The chain has TRBV29-1 and TRBJ1-3; 8 bases match TRBD1. The TCR comes from a human donor with classical Hodgkin lymphoma. The CDR3 reads CSVGDRGLGNTIYF. The DNA for the CDR3 is TGCAGCGTTGGAGACAGGGGCCTCGGAAACACCATATATTTT.